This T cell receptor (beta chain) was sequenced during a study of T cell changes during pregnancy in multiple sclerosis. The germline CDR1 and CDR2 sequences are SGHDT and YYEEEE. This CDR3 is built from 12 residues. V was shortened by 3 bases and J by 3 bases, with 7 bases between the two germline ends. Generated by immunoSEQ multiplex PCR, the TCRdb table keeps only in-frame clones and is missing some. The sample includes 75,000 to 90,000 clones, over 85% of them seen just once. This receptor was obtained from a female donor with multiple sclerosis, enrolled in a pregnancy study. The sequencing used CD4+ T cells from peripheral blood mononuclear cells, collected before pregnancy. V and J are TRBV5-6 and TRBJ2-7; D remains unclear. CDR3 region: CASSSLFYEQYF. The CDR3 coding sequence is TGTGCCAGCAGCTCCCTTTTCTACGAGCAGTACTTC.